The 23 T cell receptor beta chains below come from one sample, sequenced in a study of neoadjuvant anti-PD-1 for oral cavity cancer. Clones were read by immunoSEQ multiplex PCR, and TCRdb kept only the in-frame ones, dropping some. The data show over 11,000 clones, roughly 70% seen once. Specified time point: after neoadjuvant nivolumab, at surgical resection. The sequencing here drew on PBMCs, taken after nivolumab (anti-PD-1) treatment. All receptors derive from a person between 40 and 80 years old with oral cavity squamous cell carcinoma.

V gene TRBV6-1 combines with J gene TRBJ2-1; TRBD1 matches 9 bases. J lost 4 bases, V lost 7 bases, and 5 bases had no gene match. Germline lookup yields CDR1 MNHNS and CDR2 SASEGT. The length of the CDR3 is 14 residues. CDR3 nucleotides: TGTGCCAGCACCTTGGACAGGGGATACAATGAGCAGTTCTTC. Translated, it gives CASTLDRGYNEQFF.

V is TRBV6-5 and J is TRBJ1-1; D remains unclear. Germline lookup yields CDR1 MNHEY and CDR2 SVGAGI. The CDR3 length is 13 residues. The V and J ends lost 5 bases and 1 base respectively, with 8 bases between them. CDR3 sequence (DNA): TGTGCCAGCAGTCTACAGCAGAACACTGAAGCTTTCTTT. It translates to CASSLQQNTEAFF.

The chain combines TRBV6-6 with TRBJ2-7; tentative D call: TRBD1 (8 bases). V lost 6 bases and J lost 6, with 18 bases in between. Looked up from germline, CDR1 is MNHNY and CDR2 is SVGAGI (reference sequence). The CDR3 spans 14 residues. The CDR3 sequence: CASSRTGGVGEQYF. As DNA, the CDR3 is TGTGCCAGCAGCAGAACAGGGGGGGTTGGCGAGCAGTACTTC.

This CDR3 reads CASSVGGGGDNSPLHF. The DNA of the CDR3 is TGTGCCAGCAGCGTAGGGGGGGGAGGTGATAATTCACCCCTCCACTTT. The chain couples TRBV9 to TRBJ1-6, with D maybe TRBD1 (5 bases). The V gene lost 0 bases and the J gene lost 5 bases, with 12 bases spanning the gap. This CDR3 has 16 residues. In germline, CDR1 is SGDLS, CDR2 YYNGEE.

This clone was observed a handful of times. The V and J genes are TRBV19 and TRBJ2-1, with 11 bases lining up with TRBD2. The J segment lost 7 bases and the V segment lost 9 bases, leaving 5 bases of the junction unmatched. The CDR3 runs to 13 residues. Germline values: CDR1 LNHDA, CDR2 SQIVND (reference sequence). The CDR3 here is CASRLAGSNEQFF. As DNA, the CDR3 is TGTGCCAGCCGACTAGCGGGATCTAATGAGCAGTTCTTC. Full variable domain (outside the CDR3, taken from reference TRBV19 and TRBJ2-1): DGGITQSPKYLFRKEGQNVTLSCEQNLNHDAMYWYRQDPGQGLRLIYYSQIVNDFQKGDIAEGYSVSREKKESFPLTVTSAQKNPTAFYLCASRLAGSNEQFFGPGTRLTVL.

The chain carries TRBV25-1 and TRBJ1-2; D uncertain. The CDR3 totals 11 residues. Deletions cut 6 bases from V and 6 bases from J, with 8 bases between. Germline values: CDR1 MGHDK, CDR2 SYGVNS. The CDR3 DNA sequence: TGTGCCAGCAGGTGGCGGGATGGCTACACCTTC. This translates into CASRWRDGYTF.

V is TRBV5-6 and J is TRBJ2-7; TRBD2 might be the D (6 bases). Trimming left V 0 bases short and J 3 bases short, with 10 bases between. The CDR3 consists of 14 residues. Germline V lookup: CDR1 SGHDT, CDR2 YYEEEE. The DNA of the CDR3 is TGTGCCAGCAGCTTGGGCGGGGATTTCTACGAGCAGTACTTC. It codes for CASSLGGDFYEQYF.

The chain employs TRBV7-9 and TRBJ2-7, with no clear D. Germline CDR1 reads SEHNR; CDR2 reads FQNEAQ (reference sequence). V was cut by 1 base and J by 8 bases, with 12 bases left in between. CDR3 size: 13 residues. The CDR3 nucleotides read TGTGCCAGCAGCTTAGGGTTCGATAGCCAGCAGTACTTC. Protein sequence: CASSLGFDSQQYF.

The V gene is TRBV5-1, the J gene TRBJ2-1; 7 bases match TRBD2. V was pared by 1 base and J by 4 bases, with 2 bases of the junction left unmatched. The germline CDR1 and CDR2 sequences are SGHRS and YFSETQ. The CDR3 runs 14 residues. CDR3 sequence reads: CASSLSGGYNEQFF. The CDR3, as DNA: TGCGCCAGCAGCTTGTCGGGGGGTTACAATGAGCAGTTCTTC.

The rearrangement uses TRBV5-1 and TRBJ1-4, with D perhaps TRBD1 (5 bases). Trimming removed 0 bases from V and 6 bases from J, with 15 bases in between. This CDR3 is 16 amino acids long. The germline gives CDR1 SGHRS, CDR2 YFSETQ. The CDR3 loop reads CASSLEGWDGDEKLFF. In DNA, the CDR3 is TGCGCCAGCAGCTTGGAGGGTTGGGACGGTGATGAAAAACTGTTTTTT.

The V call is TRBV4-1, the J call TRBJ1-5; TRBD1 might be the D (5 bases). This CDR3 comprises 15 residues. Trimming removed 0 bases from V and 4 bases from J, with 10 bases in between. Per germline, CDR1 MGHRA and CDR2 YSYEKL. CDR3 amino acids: CASSQDLRGNQPQHF. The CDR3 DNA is TGCGCCAGCAGCCAAGATTTGCGGGGGAATCAGCCCCAGCATTTT.

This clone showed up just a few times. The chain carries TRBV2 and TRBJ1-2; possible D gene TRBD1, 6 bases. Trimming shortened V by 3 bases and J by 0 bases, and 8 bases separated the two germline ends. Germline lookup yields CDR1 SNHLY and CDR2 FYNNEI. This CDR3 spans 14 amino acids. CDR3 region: CASSEGASNYGYTF. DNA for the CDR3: TGTGCCAGCAGTGAGGGGGCGTCTAACTATGGCTACACCTTC. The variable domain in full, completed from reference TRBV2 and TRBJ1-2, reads EPEVTQTPSHQVTQMGQEVILRCVPISNHLYFYWYRQILGQKVEFLVSFYNNEISEKSEIFDDQFSVERPDGSNFTLKIRSTKLEDSAMYFCASSEGASNYGYTFGSGTRLTVV.

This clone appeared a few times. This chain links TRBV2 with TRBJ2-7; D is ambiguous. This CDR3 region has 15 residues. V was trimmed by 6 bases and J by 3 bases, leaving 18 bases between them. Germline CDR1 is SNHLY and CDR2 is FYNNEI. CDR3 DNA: TGTGCCAGCAGCGCTAGTTTTTCCCGTCACTACGAGCAGTACTTC. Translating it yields CASSASFSRHYEQYF.

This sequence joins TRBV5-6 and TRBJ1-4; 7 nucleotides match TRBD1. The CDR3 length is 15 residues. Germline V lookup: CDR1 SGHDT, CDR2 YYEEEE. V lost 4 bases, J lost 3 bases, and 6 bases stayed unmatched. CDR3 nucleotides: TGTGCCAGCAGCAACCTGGGACAGCCTAATGAAAAACTGTTTTTT. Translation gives CASSNLGQPNEKLFF.

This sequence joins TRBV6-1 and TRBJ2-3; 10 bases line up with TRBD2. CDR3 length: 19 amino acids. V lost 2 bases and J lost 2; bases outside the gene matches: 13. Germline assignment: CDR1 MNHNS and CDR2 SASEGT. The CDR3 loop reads CASSELGLIAGGHTDTQYF. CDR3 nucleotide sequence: TGTGCCAGCAGTGAATTGGGGCTGATAGCGGGGGGCCACACAGATACGCAGTATTTT.

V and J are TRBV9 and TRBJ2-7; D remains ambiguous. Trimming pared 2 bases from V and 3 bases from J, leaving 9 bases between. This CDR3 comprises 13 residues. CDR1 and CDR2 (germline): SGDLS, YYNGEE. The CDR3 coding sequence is TGTGCCAGCAGCGTGGGGTTGAGCTACGAGCAGTACTTC. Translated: CASSVGLSYEQYF.

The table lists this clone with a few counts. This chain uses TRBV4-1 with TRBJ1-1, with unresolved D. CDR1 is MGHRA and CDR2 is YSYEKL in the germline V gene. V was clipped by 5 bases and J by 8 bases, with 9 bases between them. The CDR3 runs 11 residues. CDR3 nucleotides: TGCGCCAGCAGCGCCGGAGGGGAAGCTTTCTTT. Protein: CASSAGGEAFF.

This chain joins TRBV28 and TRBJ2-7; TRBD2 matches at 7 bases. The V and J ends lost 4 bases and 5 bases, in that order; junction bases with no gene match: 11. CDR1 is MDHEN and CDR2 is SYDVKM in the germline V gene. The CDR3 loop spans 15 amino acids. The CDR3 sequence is CASSSHGTKKNEQYF. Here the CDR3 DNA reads TGTGCCAGCAGTTCCCACGGGACTAAAAAAAACGAGCAGTACTTC. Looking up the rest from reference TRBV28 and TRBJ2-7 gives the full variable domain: DVKVTQSSRYLVKRTGEKVFLECVQDMDHENMFWYRQDPGLGLRLIYFSYDVKMKEKGDIPEGYSVSREKKERFSLILESASTNQTSMYLCASSSHGTKKNEQYFGPGTRLTVT.

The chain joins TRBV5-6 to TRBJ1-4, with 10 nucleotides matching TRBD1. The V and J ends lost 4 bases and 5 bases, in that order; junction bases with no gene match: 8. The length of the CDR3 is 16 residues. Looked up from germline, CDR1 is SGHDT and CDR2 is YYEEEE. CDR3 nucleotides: TGTGCCAGCAGCCACGGACAGGGGGGAGGAAATGAAAAACTGTTTTTT. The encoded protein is CASSHGQGGGNEKLFF.

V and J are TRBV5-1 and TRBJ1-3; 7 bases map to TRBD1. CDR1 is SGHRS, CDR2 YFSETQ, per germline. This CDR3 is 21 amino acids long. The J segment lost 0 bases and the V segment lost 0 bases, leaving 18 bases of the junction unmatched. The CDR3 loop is CASSLAPFLDRIHSSGNTIYF. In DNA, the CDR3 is TGCGCCAGCAGCTTGGCTCCTTTCCTGGACAGGATCCATTCCTCTGGAAACACCATATATTTT.

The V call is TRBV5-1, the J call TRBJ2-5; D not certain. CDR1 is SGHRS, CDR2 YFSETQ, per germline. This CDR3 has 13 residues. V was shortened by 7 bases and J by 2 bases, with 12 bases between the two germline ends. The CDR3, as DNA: TGCGCCAGCTCCCTTGGGATTCAAGAGACCCAGTACTTC. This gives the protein CASSLGIQETQYF.

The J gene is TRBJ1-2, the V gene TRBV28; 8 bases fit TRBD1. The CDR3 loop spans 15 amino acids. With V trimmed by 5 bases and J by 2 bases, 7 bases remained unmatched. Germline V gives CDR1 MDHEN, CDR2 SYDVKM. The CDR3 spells CASSPGQGFNYGYTF. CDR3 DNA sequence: TGTGCCAGCAGTCCCGGACAGGGATTCAACTATGGCTACACCTTC.

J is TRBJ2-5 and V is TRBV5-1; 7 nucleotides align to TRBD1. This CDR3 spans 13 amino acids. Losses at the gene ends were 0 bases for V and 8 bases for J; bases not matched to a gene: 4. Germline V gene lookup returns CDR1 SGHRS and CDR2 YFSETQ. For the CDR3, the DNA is TGCGCCAGCAGCTTGGGTGGGACAGACACCCAGTACTTC. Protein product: CASSLGGTDTQYF.